The present T cell receptor beta chain was sequenced within a study of blood T cell repertoires in COVID-19. Here immunoSEQ multiplex PCR was the method, and the copy in TCRdb shows in-frame clones only, minus some. In the table there are some 370,000 clones, roughly 80% of which are singletons. Germline V gene lookup returns CDR1 SQVTM and CDR2 ANQGSEA. The V and J ends lost 4 bases and 6 bases, in that order; junction bases with no gene match: 9. The CDR3 extends over 14 amino acids. The TCR originated in a woman between 45 and 65 years old who had recovered from COVID-19. Sequences were obtained from PBMCs or T cells enriched from blood (not recorded which). This chain links TRBV29-1 with TRBJ2-3; 8 bases agree with TRBD2. CDR3 nucleotides: TGCAGCGTTGTTCGTCGGGAGGGTTTGGATACGCAGTATTTT. This translates into CSVVRREGLDTQYF.